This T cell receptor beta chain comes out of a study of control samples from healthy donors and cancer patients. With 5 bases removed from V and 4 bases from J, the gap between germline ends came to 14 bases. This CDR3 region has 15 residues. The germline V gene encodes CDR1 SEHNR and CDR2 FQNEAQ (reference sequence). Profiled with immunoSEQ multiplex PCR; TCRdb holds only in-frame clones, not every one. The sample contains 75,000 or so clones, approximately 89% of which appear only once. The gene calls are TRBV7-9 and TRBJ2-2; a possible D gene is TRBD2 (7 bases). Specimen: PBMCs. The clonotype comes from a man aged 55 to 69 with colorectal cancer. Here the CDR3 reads CASSPPGGPTGELFF. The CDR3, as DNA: TGTGCCAGCAGCCCCCCGGGGGGCCCCACCGGGGAGCTGTTTTTT.